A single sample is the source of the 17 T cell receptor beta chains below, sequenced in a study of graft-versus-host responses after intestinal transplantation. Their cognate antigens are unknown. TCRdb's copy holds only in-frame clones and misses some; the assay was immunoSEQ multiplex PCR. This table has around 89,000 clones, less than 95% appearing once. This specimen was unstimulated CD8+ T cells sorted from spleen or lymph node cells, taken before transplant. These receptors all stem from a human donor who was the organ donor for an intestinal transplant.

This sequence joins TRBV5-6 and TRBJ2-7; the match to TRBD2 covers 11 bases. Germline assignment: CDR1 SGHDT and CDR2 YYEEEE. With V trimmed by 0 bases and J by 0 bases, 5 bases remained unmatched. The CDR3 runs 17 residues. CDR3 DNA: TGTGCCAGCAGCTTGGGGACTAGCGGGCGTAGCTCCTACGAGCAGTACTTC. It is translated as CASSLGTSGRSSYEQYF.

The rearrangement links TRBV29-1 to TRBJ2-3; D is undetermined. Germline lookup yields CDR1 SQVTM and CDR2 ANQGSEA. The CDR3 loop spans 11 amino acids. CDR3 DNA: TGCAGTCTAAAAGACGGGTATACGCAGTATTTT. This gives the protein CSLKDGYTQYF.

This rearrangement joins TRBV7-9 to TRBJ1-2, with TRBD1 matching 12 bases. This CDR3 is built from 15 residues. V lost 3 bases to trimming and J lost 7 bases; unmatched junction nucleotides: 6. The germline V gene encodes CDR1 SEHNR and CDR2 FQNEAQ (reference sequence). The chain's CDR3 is CASSLGDRGRVGYTF. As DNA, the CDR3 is TGTGCCAGCAGCTTGGGGGACAGGGGGCGCGTTGGCTACACCTTC.

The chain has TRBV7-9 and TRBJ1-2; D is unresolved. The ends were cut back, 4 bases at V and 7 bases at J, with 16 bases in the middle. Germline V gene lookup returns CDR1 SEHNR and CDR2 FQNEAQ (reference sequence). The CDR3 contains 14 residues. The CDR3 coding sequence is TGTGCCAGCAGCTCGGCCGGGGTTTCGGGTGGCTACACCTTC. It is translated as CASSSAGVSGGYTF.

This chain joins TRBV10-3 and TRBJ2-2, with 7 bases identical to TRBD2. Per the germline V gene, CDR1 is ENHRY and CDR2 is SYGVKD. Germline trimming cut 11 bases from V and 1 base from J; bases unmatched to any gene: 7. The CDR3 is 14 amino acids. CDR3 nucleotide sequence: TGTGCCCATCAGGCGGGGGTGAACACCGGGGAGCTGTTTTTT. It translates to CAHQAGVNTGELFF.

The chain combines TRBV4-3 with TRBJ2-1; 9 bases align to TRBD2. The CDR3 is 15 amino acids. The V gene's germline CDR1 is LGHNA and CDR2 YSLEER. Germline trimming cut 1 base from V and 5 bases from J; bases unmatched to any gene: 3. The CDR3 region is CASSQGERGDNEQFF. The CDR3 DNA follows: TGCGCCAGCAGCCAAGGCGAGCGGGGGGACAATGAGCAGTTCTTC.

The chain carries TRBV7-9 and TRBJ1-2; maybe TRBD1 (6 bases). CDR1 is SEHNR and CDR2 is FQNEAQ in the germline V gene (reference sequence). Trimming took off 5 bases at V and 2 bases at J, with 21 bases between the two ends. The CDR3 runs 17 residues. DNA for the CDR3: TGTGCCAGCAGCCCCCGGGTCGCAGGGGCGTTAAACTATGGCTACACCTTC. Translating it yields CASSPRVAGALNYGYTF.

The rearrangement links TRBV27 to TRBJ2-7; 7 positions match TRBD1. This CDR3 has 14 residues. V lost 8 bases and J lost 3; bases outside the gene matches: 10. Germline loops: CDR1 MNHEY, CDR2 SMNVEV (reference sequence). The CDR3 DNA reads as TGTGCCAGCGGTCTGCAGGGGGTGGGCTACGAGCAGTACTTC. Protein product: CASGLQGVGYEQYF.

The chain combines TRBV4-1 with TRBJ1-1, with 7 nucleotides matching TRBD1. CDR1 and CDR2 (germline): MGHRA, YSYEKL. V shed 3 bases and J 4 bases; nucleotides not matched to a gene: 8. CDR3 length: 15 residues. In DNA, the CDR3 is TGCGCCAGCAGCCACCCCACAGGGGATAGCACTGAAGCTTTCTTT. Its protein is CASSHPTGDSTEAFF.

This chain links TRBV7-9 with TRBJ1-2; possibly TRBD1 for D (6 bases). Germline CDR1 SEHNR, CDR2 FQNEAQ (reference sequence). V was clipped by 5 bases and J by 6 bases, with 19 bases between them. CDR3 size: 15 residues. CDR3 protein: CASSKKSRGEDGYTF. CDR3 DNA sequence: TGTGCCAGCAGCAAGAAATCCAGGGGAGAGGATGGCTACACCTTC.

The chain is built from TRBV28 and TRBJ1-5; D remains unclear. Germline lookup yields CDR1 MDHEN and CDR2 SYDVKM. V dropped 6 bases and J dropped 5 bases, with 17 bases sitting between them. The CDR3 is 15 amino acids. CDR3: CASSHRGWADQPQHF. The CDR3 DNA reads TGTGCCAGCAGCCACAGAGGGTGGGCCGATCAGCCCCAGCATTTT.

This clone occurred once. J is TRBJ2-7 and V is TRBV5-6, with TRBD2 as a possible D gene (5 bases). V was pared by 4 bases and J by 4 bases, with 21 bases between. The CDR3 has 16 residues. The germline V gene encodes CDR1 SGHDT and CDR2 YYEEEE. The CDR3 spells CASSPGILGNGYEQYF. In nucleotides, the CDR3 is TGTGCCAGCAGCCCGGGAATTTTGGGGAACGGATACGAGCAGTACTTC.

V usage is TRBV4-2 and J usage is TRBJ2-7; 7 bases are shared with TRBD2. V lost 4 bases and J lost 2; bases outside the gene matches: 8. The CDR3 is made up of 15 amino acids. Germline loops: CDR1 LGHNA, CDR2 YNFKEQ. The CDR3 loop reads CASSPGRAGAYEQYF. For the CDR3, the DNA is TGTGCCAGCAGCCCAGGTCGGGCGGGGGCCTACGAGCAGTACTTC.

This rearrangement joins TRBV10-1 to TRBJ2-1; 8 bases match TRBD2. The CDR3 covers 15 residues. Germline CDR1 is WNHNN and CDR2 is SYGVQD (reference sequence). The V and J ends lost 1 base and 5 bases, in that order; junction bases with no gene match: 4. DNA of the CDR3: TGCGCCAGCAGTGAGTTGGGACTAGAAAACAATGAGCAGTTCTTC. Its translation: CASSELGLENNEQFF.

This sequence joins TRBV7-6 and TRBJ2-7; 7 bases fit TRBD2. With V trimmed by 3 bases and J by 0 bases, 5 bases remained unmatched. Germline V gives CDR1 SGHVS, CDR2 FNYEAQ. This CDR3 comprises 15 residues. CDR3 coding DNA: TGTGCCAGCAGCTTGAGCGGGGTAAGCTCCTACGAGCAGTACTTC. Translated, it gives CASSLSGVSSYEQYF.

CDR3 DNA sequence: TGTGCCAGCAGTAGAATAGCGGGGGGGACCACAGATACGCAGTATTTT. Protein sequence: CASSRIAGGTTDTQYF. The chain couples TRBV27 to TRBJ2-3; 11 bases agree with TRBD2. This CDR3 comprises 16 residues. After removal of 5 bases from V and 2 bases from J, the junction contained 6 bases not matched to a gene. In germline, CDR1 is MNHEY, CDR2 SMNVEV (reference sequence).

The CDR3 nucleotides are TGTGCCAGCAGCCAAAGCCAGACAGCGGGGACTGAAGCTTTCTTT. As protein: CASSQSQTAGTEAFF. This chain uses TRBV4-2 with TRBJ1-1; weak D call: TRBD1 (5 bases). CDR3 length: 15 amino acids. Germline V gene data show CDR1 as LGHNA and CDR2 as YNFKEQ. Trimming pared 2 bases from V and 5 bases from J, leaving 15 bases between.